Here is one T cell receptor beta chain with its context. A second PCR of 7 to 11 cycles used a sample-barcoded 5' primer and a J-beta primer mix. TCRdb re-called the 5' RACE reads through MiXCR, storing one row per CDR3 protein. The table has more than 1,000,000 distinct CDR3 sequences, under 30% seen once. Germline CDR1 and CDR2: SGHNT and YENEEA. The CDR3 sequence is 20 residues long. J lost 2 bases, V lost 4 bases, and 17 bases had no gene match. This sample stems from a study of blood T cells in healthy people across ages. This sample also appeared in a second study, on T cells of mothers and their children. That report adds: Each 15 ul cDNA reaction used 1.5 ug RNA; all RNA was used.

The sample consisted of blood. The rearrangement links TRBV11-3 to TRBJ2-5; 12 bases fit TRBD2. The receptor's source is a girl aged 2-10 years in good health. In DNA, the CDR3 is TGTGCCAGCAGCTCCAGACATTGGACTAGCGGGGAAAATCCTCAAGAGACCCAGTACTTC. Encoded protein: CASSSRHWTSGENPQETQYF.